This T cell receptor beta chain stems from a study of control samples from healthy donors and cancer patients. Measured with immunoSEQ multiplex PCR; TCRdb has only the in-frame clones, and not every one. Here the sample spans 95,000 to 110,000 clones, about 89% being singletons. This CDR3 region has 14 residues. Germline V gene sequence: CDR1 SGHRS, CDR2 YFSETQ. With 0 bases removed from V and 8 bases from J, the gap between germline ends came to 14 bases. This sequence was found in a man in his 60s with lung cancer. The chain has TRBV5-1 and TRBJ1-2; tentative D call: TRBD1 (6 bases). The sample consisted of PBMCs. The CDR3 region is CASSLDAGVLGYTF. DNA of the CDR3: TGCGCCAGCAGCTTGGATGCAGGGGTACTCGGCTACACCTTC.